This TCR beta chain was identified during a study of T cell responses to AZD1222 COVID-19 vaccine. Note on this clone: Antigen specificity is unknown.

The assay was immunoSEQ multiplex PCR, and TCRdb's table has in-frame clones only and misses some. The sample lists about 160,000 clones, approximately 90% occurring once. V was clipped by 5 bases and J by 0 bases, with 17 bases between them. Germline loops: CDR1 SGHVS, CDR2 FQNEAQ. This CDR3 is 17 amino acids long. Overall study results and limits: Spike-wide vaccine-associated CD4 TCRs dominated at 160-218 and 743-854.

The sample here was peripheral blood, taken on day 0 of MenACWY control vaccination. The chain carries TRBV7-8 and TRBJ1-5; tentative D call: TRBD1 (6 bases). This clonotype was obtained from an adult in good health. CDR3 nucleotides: TGTGCCAGCAGCCTGCTACACCGGACAGTTAGCAATCAGCCCCAGCATTTT. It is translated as CASSLLHRTVSNQPQHF.